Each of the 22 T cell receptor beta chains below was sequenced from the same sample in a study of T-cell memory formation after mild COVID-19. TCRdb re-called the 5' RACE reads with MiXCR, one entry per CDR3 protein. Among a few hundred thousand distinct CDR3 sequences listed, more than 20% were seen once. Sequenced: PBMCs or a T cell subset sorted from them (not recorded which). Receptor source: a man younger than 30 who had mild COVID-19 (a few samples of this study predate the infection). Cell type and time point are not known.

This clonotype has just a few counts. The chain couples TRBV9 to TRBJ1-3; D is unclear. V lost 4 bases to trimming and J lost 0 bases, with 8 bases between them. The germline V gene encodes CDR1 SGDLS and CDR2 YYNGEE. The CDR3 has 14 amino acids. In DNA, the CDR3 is TGTGCCAGCAGCCCCCGGGCCTCTGGAAACACCATATATTTT. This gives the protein CASSPRASGNTIYF. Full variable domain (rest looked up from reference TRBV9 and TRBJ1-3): DSGVTQTPKHLITATGQRVTLRCSPRSGDLSVYWYQQSLDQGLQFLIQYYNGEERAKGNILERFSAQQFPDLHSELNLSSLELGDSALYFCASSPRASGNTIYFGEGSWLTVV.

This CDR3 reads CASSYSRAGGRETQYF. CDR3 in DNA: TGTGCCAGCAGTTACTCTCGAGCGGGGGGAAGGGAGACCCAGTACTTC. The V gene is TRBV6-5, the J gene TRBJ2-5, with TRBD2 matching over 9 bases. Trimming cost V 0 bases and J 5 bases; bases outside gene matches: 7. Germline assignment: CDR1 MNHEY and CDR2 SVGAGI. The CDR3 runs 16 residues.

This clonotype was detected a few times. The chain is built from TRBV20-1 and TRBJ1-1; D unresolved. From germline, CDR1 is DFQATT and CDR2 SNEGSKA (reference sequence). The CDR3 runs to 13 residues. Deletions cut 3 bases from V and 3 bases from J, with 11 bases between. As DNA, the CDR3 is TGCAGTGCTAGGCGATCTCCGGACACTGAAGCTTTCTTT. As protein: CSARRSPDTEAFF.

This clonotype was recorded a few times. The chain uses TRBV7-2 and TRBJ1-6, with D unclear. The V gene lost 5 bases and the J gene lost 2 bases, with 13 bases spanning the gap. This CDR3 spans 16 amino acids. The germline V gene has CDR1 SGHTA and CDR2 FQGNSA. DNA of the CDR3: TGTGCCAGCAGCCGGGTCCGGGTTACCTATAATTCACCCCTCCACTTT. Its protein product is CASSRVRVTYNSPLHF. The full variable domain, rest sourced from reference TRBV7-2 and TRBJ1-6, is GAGVSQSPSNKVTEKGKDVELRCDPISGHTALYWYRQSLGQGLEFLIYFQGNSAPDKSGLPSDRFSAERTGGSVSTLTIQRTQQEDSAVYLCASSRVRVTYNSPLHFGNGTRLTVT.

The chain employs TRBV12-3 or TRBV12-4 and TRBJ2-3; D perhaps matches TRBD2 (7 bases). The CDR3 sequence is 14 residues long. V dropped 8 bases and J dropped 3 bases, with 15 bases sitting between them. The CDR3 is CASGPRGATDTQYF. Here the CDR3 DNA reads TGTGCCAGCGGCCCTCGGGGGGCGACAGATACGCAGTATTTT.

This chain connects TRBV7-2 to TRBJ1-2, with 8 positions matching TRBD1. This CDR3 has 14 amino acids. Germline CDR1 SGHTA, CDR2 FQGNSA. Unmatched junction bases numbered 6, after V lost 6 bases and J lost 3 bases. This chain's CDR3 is CASRPGQEYYGYTF. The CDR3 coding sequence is TGTGCCAGCAGACCGGGACAGGAGTACTATGGCTACACCTTC.

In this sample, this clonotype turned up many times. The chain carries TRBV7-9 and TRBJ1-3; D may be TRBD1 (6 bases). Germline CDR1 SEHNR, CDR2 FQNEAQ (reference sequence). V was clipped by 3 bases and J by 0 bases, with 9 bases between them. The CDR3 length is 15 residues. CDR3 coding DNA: TGTGCCAGCAGCTTGACAGGCAACTCTGGAAACACCATATATTTT. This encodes CASSLTGNSGNTIYF.

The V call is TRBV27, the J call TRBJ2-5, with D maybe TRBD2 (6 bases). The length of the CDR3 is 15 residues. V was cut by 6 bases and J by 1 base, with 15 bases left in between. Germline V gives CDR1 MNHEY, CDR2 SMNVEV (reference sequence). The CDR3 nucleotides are TGTGCCAGCAGATCGGGCGGGGCAGCCCAAGAGACCCAGTACTTC. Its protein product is CASRSGGAAQETQYF.

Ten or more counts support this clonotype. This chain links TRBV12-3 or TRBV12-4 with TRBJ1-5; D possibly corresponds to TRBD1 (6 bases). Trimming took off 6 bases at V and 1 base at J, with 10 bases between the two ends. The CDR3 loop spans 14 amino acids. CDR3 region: CASSLDRSNQPQHF. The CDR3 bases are TGTGCCAGCAGCCTCGACAGGAGCAATCAGCCCCAGCATTTT.

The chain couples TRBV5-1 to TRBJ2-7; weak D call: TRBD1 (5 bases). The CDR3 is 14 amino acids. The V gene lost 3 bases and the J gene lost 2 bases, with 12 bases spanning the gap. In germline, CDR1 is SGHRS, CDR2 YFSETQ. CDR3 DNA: TGCGCCAGCAGCTACGACAGAGCGACCTACGAGCAGTACTTC. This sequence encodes CASSYDRATYEQYF.

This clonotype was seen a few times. The chain's CDR3 is CASSQHVSETDTQYF. CDR3 coding DNA: TGCGCCAGCAGCCAACATGTTTCGGAGACAGATACGCAGTATTTT. The chain employs TRBV4-3 and TRBJ2-3; D call uncertain. V was shortened by 2 bases and J by 3 bases, with 12 bases between the two germline ends. In germline, CDR1 is LGHNA, CDR2 YSLEER. The CDR3 extends over 15 amino acids.

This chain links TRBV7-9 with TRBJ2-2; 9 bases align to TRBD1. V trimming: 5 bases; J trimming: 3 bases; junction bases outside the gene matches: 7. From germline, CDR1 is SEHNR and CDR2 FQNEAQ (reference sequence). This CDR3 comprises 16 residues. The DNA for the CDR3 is TGTGCCAGCAGCCCCGGGGGACAGGGAGACACCGGGGAGCTGTTTTTT. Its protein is CASSPGGQGDTGELFF.

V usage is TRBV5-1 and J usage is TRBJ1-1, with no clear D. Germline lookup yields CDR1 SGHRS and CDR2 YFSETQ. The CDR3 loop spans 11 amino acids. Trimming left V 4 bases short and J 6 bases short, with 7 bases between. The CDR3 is CASSEEAEAFF. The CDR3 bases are TGCGCCAGCAGCGAGGAGGCTGAAGCTTTCTTT.

This CDR3 reads CASSMTGHSGNTIYF. As DNA, the CDR3 is TGCGCCAGCAGCATGACAGGCCACTCTGGAAACACCATATATTTT. The gene calls are TRBV5-1 and TRBJ1-3; D is perhaps TRBD1 (6 bases). V was pared by 4 bases and J by 0 bases, with 11 bases between. This CDR3 is 15 amino acids long. CDR1 and CDR2 (germline): SGHRS, YFSETQ.

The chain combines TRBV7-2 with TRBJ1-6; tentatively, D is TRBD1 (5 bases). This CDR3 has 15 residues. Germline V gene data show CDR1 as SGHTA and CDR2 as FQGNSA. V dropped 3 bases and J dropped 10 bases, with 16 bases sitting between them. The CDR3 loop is CASSFIRDRYSPLHF. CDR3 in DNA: TGTGCCAGCAGCTTTATCCGGGACCGGTACTCACCCCTCCACTTT.

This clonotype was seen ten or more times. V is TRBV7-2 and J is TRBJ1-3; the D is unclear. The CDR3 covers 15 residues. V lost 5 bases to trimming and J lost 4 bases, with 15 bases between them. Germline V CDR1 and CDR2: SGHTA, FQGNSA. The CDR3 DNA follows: TGTGCCAGCAGCCCCATAGCGCAATCAGGAAACACCATATATTTT. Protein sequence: CASSPIAQSGNTIYF.

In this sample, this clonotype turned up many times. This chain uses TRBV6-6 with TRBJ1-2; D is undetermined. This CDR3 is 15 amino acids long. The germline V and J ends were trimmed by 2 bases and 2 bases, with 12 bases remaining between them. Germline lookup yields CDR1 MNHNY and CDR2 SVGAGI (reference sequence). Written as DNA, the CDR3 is TGTGCCAGCAGTTACAGCGGGGATGGAAACTATGGCTACACCTTC. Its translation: CASSYSGDGNYGYTF.

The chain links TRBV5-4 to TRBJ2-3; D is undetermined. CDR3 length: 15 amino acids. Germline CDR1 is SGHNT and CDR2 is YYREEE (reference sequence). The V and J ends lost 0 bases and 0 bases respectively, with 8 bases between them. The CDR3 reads CASSLASTSTDTQYF. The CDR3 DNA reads TGTGCCAGCAGCTTGGCGTCAACTAGCACAGATACGCAGTATTTT.

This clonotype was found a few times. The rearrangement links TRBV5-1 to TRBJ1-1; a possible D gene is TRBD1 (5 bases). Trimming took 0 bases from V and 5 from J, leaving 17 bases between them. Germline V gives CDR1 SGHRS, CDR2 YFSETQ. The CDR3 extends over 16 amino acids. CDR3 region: CASSLDPGSTETEAFF. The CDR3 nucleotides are TGCGCCAGCAGCTTGGATCCAGGGTCTACTGAGACTGAAGCTTTCTTT.

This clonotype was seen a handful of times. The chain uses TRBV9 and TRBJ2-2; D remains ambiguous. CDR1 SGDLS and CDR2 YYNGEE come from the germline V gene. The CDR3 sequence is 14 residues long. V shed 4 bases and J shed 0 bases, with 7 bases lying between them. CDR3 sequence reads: CASSFRPNTGELFF. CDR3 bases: TGTGCCAGCAGCTTCCGTCCGAACACCGGGGAGCTGTTTTTT.

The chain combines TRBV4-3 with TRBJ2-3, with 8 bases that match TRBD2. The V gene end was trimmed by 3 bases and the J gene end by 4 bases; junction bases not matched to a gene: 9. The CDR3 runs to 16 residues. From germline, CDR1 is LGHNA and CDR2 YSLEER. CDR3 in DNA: TGCGCCAGCAGCCATCAGGAAGCGGGAGTTGCAGATACGCAGTATTTT. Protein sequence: CASSHQEAGVADTQYF.

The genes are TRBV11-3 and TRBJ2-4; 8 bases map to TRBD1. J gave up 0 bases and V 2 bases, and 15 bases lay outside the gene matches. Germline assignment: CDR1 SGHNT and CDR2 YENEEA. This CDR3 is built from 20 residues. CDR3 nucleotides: TGTGCCAGCAGCTTAATTGGTGGCAGGGGGCCTCGGGTAGCCAAAAACATTCAGTACTTC. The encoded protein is CASSLIGGRGPRVAKNIQYF.